The rows below give T cell receptor beta chains drawn from one sample of a study of CD8 T cells in Susac syndrome. One entry per CDR3 protein results from TCRdb running MiXCR on the immunoSEQ multiplex PCR reads. Of about 210,000 distinct CDR3 sequences in the sample, approximately 95% were seen once. The sequencing input was CD4+ T cells from PBMCs. The receptors were gathered from a human donor with multiple sclerosis. CDR3s include the opening cysteine and the closing phenylalanine or tryptophan. A D gene is named only where the DNA matches it firmly. Clone size, where shown, is once, few, many, or a class for clones that have expanded.

J gene	D gene	V gene	clone size	CDR3 protein	CDR3 DNA
TRBJ1-5	.	TRBV4-1	.	CASSRGGNQPQHF	TGCGCCAGCAGCCGCGGGGGGAATCAGCCCCAGCATTTT
TRBJ2-2	.	TRBV20-1	.	CSARGLTANTGELFF	TGCAGTGCTAGGGGGCTTACAGCGAACACCGGGGAGCTGTTTTTT
TRBJ2-3	.	TRBV2	.	CARAASGDTQYF	TGTGCCAGGGCAGCCTCTGGAGATACGCAGTATTTT
TRBJ2-6	.	TRBV6-2/TRBV6-3	once	CASRKTPWGAGANVLTF	TGTGCCAGCAGAAAGACACCCTGGGGAGCTGGGGCCAACGTCCTGACTTTC
TRBJ1-1	.	TRBV29-1	.	CSVIQSRTEAFF	TGCAGCGTAATACAGAGCCGCACTGAAGCTTTCTTT
TRBJ2-7	.	TRBV30	.	CAWSKGRYEQYF	TGTGCCTGGAGTAAAGGGAGGTACGAGCAGTACTTC
TRBJ2-3	.	TRBV20-1	.	CSAWRADREDTDTQYF	TGCAGTGCTTGGCGGGCCGACAGAGAAGATACAGATACGCAGTATTTT
TRBJ2-7	TRBD2	TRBV20-1	.	CSAKGLAFSYEQYF	TGCAGTGCTAAGGGACTAGCGTTCTCCTACGAGCAGTACTTC
TRBJ2-5	TRBD1	TRBV7-9	once	CASSSGQGWQETQYF	TGTGCCAGCAGCTCCGGACAGGGGTGGCAAGAGACCCAGTACTTC
TRBJ2-7	.	TRBV10-3	.	CAISRDLTYEQYF	TGTGCCATCAGCCGGGACCTCACCTACGAGCAGTACTTC
TRBJ2-7	.	TRBV5-6	.	CASPRRDRYEQYF	TGTGCCAGCCCCCGGAGGGACAGATACGAGCAGTACTTC
TRBJ2-3	.	TRBV12-3/TRBV12-4	.	CASTSTGPVADTQYF	TGTGCCAGCACCTCGACAGGCCCTGTTGCGGATACGCAGTATTTT
TRBJ1-1	TRBD1	TRBV30	.	CAWTLTGVGTEAFF	TGTGCCTGGACCCTGACAGGGGTGGGGACTGAAGCTTTCTTT
TRBJ2-1	TRBD2	TRBV6-5	.	CASSYSMDRRRTSGRSEQFF	TGTGCCAGCAGTTACTCGATGGATCGTAGGCGGACTAGCGGGAGGAGTGAGCAGTTCTTC
TRBJ2-1	TRBD2	TRBV27	once	CASSFISGREDEQFF	TGTGCCAGCAGTTTTATTAGCGGGAGGGAGGATGAGCAGTTCTTC
TRBJ2-3	TRBD2	TRBV5-4	.	CASSPQRESTDTQYF	TGTGCCAGCAGCCCCCAGCGGGAGTCCACAGATACGCAGTATTTT
TRBJ2-3	.	TRBV18	.	CASSPPAGGTQYF	TGTGCCAGCTCACCACCCGCTGGGGGTACGCAGTATTTT
TRBJ1-2	TRBD1	TRBV20-1	.	CSASQGDGYTF	TGCAGTGCTAGCCAGGGGGATGGCTACACCTTC
TRBJ2-5	.	TRBV4-1	.	CASSQPGRASETQYF	TGCGCCAGCAGCCAACCCGGGCGGGCAAGCGAGACCCAGTACTTC
TRBJ2-7	.	TRBV5-6	.	CASSPVGGTPNEQYF	TGTGCCAGCAGTCCCGTTGGGGGGACGCCCAACGAGCAGTACTTC
TRBJ2-1	TRBD2	TRBV23-1	.	CASSHKPGLGKDNEQFF	TGCGCCAGCAGTCACAAACCGGGACTAGGGAAAGACAATGAGCAGTTCTTC
TRBJ2-2	.	TRBV7-8	.	CASSLEGRGFANTGELFF	TGTGCCAGCAGCTTAGAGGGCAGGGGCTTCGCGAACACCGGGGAGCTGTTTTTT
TRBJ2-7	.	TRBV6-6	few	CASSGQGYEQYF	TGTGCCAGCAGTGGCCAGGGCTACGAGCAGTACTTC
TRBJ2-1	TRBD2	TRBV20-1	.	CSASEGLAGEQFF	TGCAGTGCTAGTGAGGGACTAGCGGGTGAGCAGTTCTTC
TRBJ2-7	.	TRBV5-6	.	CASSHVFDYEQYF	TGTGCCAGCAGCCACGTCTTTGATTACGAGCAGTACTTC
TRBJ2-7	TRBD1	TRBV5-1	.	CASSLKTGVDEQYF	TGCGCCAGCAGCTTGAAGACAGGGGTGGACGAGCAGTACTTC
TRBJ1-2	.	TRBV3-1	.	CASSQGGNYGYTF	TGTGCCAGCAGCCAAGGGGGTAACTATGGCTACACCTTC
TRBJ1-2	.	TRBV12-3/TRBV12-4	.	CASSRIAGEGRPQPTF	TGTGCCAGCAGTAGAATAGCAGGGGAAGGGAGGCCCCAGCCCACCTTC
TRBJ1-2	TRBD1	TRBV2	once	CASSPEQGLRGYGYTF	TGTGCCAGCAGCCCCGAACAGGGGCTTAGGGGATATGGCTACACCTTC
TRBJ2-7	TRBD2	TRBV18	.	CASSPPPGGLPYEQYF	TGTGCCAGCTCACCACCGCCGGGGGGTCTTCCCTACGAGCAGTACTTC
TRBJ2-2	TRBD1	TRBV24-1	.	CATSGDRGLNTGELFF	TGTGCCACCAGTGGAGACAGGGGGCTGAACACCGGGGAGCTGTTTTTT
TRBJ2-1	.	TRBV7-2	.	CASSLDTGNEQFF	TGTGCCAGCAGCTTAGACACGGGCAATGAGCAGTTCTTC
TRBJ1-1	.	TRBV9	.	CASSVGDTEAFF	TGTGCCAGCAGCGTCGGGGACACTGAAGCTTTCTTT
TRBJ2-7	.	TRBV7-9	.	CASSVPGQGYEQYF	TGTGCCAGCAGCGTTCCAGGGCAGGGATACGAGCAGTACTTC
TRBJ1-1	.	TRBV7-9	.	CASSVREGNTEAFF	TGTGCCAGCAGCGTGCGCGAGGGGAACACTGAAGCTTTCTTT
TRBJ2-5	TRBD1	TRBV20-1	.	CSATDRKETQYF	TGCAGTGCTACGGACAGGAAAGAGACCCAGTACTTC
TRBJ2-1	TRBD2	TRBV15	.	CATSRWAGGKENEQFF	TGTGCCACCAGCAGGTGGGCGGGAGGGAAGGAAAATGAGCAGTTCTTC
TRBJ2-7	TRBD2	TRBV9	.	CASSVGPAGVREQYF	TGTGCCAGCAGCGTAGGCCCAGCGGGAGTACGCGAGCAGTACTTC
TRBJ1-1	.	TRBV30	.	CRGGMNTEAFF	TGTCGTGGGGGAATGAACACTGAAGCTTTCTTT
TRBJ2-7	.	TRBV9	.	CASSVGGRSSYEQYF	TGTGCCAGCAGCGTTGGGGGGAGGTCCTCCTACGAGCAGTACTTC
TRBJ2-3	TRBD2	TRBV29-1	.	CSVPGLAGSTDTQYF	TGCAGCGTCCCGGGACTAGCGGGCAGCACAGATACGCAGTATTTT
TRBJ2-5	TRBD2	TRBV20-1	.	CSARLAGYQETQYF	TGCAGTGCTAGACTAGCGGGGTACCAAGAGACCCAGTACTTC
TRBJ1-2	TRBD1	TRBV5-1	.	CASSPTPGQGFDYGYTF	TGCGCCAGCAGCCCTACTCCGGGACAGGGGTTCGACTATGGCTACACCTTC
TRBJ1-1	.	TRBV7-6	.	CASSRWTTEAFF	TGTGCCAGCAGCAGATGGACCACTGAAGCTTTCTTT
TRBJ2-5	.	TRBV18	.	CASSSGSLETQYF	TGTGCCAGCTCGTCCGGGTCCCTTGAGACCCAGTACTTC
TRBJ2-7	.	TRBV19	.	CASSTWDGYSYEQYF	TGTGCCAGTAGTACCTGGGACGGTTACTCCTACGAGCAGTACTTC